This entry lists 17 T cell receptor beta chains sequenced from one sample in a study of cytomegalovirus exposure and HLA in healthy donors. The PCR contained 60 Vbeta and 13 Jbeta primers. The protocol was immunoSEQ multiplex PCR, while the TCRdb copy is restricted to in-frame clones and leaves out a portion. Its table lists about 200,000 clones. Sequencing was done on a sample of PBMCs. Receptor source: a boy aged 5-17 years in good health and CMV-seronegative.

V is TRBV5-4 and J is TRBJ1-4; possible D gene TRBD1, 5 bases. Germline V gives CDR1 SGHNT, CDR2 YYREEE (reference sequence). The germline V and J ends were trimmed by 4 bases and 0 bases, with 13 bases remaining between them. The CDR3 consists of 16 residues. CDR3: CASSSGTDTTNEKLFF. CDR3 nucleotide sequence: TGTGCCAGCAGCAGCGGGACTGACACAACTAATGAAAAACTGTTTTTT.

The chain joins TRBV27 to TRBJ1-5, with a possible D match to TRBD1 (6 bases). V lost 10 bases and J 0 bases, leaving 16 bases between the germline ends. Per germline, CDR1 MNHEY and CDR2 SMNVEV (reference sequence). The CDR3 runs 15 residues. CDR3 DNA sequence: TGTGCCAACCCGGACAGTAAGTATAGCAATCAGCCCCAGCATTTT. This codes for CANPDSKYSNQPQHF.

The chain carries TRBV7-2 and TRBJ1-2, with D hard to call. The CDR3 sequence is 13 residues long. V was shortened by 1 base and J by 8 bases, with 11 bases between the two germline ends. Germline V gene sequence: CDR1 SGHTA, CDR2 FQGNSA. This CDR3 reads CASSLVRGEGYTF. In DNA form, the CDR3 reads TGTGCCAGCAGCTTAGTTCGGGGAGAGGGCTACACCTTC.

The gene calls are TRBV7-3 and TRBJ2-2; D call uncertain. Looked up from germline, CDR1 is SGHTA and CDR2 is FQGTGA. V lost 1 base to trimming and J lost 6 bases, with 6 bases between them. The CDR3 extends over 13 amino acids. The CDR3: CASSLSGAGELFF. DNA for the CDR3: TGTGCCAGCAGCTTAAGCGGCGCCGGGGAGCTGTTTTTT.

The chain joins TRBV9 to TRBJ2-1; 7 bases agree with TRBD1. CDR1 and CDR2 from the germline V gene are SGDLS and YYNGEE. Trimming cost V 0 bases and J 2 bases; bases outside gene matches: 2. There are 15 residues in the CDR3. This chain's CDR3 is CASSVVQGAYNEQFF. Written as DNA, the CDR3 is TGTGCCAGCAGCGTAGTTCAGGGGGCCTACAATGAGCAGTTCTTC.

The CDR3 DNA sequence: TGCAGTGCCCTAGTTGTGGATACGCAGTATTTT. Translating gives CSALVVDTQYF. The V call is TRBV20-1, the J call TRBJ2-3, with D hard to call. V was shortened by 6 bases and J by 6 bases, with 10 bases between the two germline ends. This CDR3 is 11 amino acids long. Germline loops: CDR1 DFQATT, CDR2 SNEGSKA (reference sequence).

The chain recombines TRBV7-9 with TRBJ1-6; 7 nucleotides agree with TRBD1. V lost 4 bases to trimming and J lost 0 bases; unmatched junction nucleotides: 3. The CDR3 is made up of 16 amino acids. CDR1 is SEHNR, CDR2 FQNEAQ, per germline (reference sequence). The CDR3 nucleotides are TGTGCCAGCAGCTCTCAGGGGGGCTCCTATAATTCACCCCTCCACTTT. Amino acid sequence: CASSSQGGSYNSPLHF.

This rearrangement joins TRBV30 to TRBJ1-5; perhaps TRBD1 as D (5 bases). This CDR3 region has 12 residues. The ends were cut back, 5 bases at V and 7 bases at J, with 12 bases in the middle. Looked up from germline, CDR1 is GTSNPN and CDR2 is SVGIG (reference sequence). The CDR3 loop reads CAWAREGQPQHF. The CDR3 nucleotides read TGTGCCTGGGCCAGGGAGGGACAGCCCCAGCATTTT.

The chain has TRBV6-5 and TRBJ1-1, with 8 bases matching TRBD1. The CDR3 has 13 amino acids. The V segment lost 3 bases and the J segment 4 bases; nucleotides outside the gene matches: 1. Germline lookup yields CDR1 MNHEY and CDR2 SVGAGI. DNA for the CDR3: TGTGCCAGCAGTTATGACAGGGGCACTGAAGCTTTCTTT. It specifies CASSYDRGTEAFF.

The chain carries TRBV7-9 and TRBJ2-1; 11 positions agree with TRBD2. The CDR3 covers 17 residues. V trimming: 3 bases; J trimming: 2 bases; junction bases outside the gene matches: 6. From germline, CDR1 is SEHNR and CDR2 FQNEAQ (reference sequence). The CDR3 nucleotides read TGTGCCAGCAGCTTTAAGACTAGCGGGGACGCCTACAATGAGCAGTTCTTC. This translates into CASSFKTSGDAYNEQFF. Complete variable domain (other parts from reference TRBV7-9 and TRBJ2-1): DTGVSQNPRHKITKRGQNVTFRCDPISEHNRLYWYRQTLGQGPEFLTYFQNEAQLEKSRLLSDRFSAERPKGSFSTLEIQRTEQGDSAMYLCASSFKTSGDAYNEQFFGPGTRLTVL.

The chain employs TRBV7-8 and TRBJ2-5; a possible D gene is TRBD2 (7 bases). There are 16 residues in the CDR3. Germline CDR1 and CDR2: SGHVS and FQNEAQ. The V end was cut by 5 bases, the J end by 2 bases, with 18 bases between. This chain's CDR3 is CASSLFGGGPQETQYF. CDR3 DNA: TGTGCCAGCAGCCTATTTGGGGGGGGGCCACAAGAGACCCAGTACTTC.

The CDR3 loop is CASSTGTGDPPQHF. CDR3 coding DNA: TGTGCCAGCAGTACCGGGACAGGGGACCCTCCCCAGCATTTT. V usage is TRBV2 and J usage is TRBJ1-5; 10 bases align to TRBD1. From germline, CDR1 is SNHLY and CDR2 FYNNEI. V shed 5 bases and J 10 bases; nucleotides not matched to a gene: 8. This CDR3 is 14 amino acids long.

The chain couples TRBV14 to TRBJ2-2; the match to TRBD2 covers 14 bases. This CDR3 spans 17 amino acids. Germline CDR1 reads SGHDN; CDR2 reads FVKESK. Trimming took 6 bases from V and 7 from J; bases not matched to a gene: 10. CDR3 in amino acids: CASRQPGLAGVGGELFF. In DNA, the CDR3 is TGTGCCAGCAGGCAACCGGGACTAGCGGGGGTCGGCGGGGAGCTGTTTTTT.

The J gene is TRBJ2-3, the V gene TRBV29-1; weak D call: TRBD2 (5 bases). Germline-derived CDR1 and CDR2 are SQVTM and ANQGSEA. Trimming pared 3 bases from V and 0 bases from J, leaving 10 bases between. The CDR3 contains 14 residues. The CDR3 loop reads CSVDGVFSTDTQYF. CDR3 coding DNA: TGCAGCGTTGACGGGGTATTTAGCACAGATACGCAGTATTTT.

The CDR3 DNA reads as TGCGCCAGCAGCTTGTCATCTGGAAACACCATATATTTT. Its translation is CASSLSSGNTIYF. This chain uses TRBV5-1 with TRBJ1-3, with no clear D. Germline assignment: CDR1 SGHRS and CDR2 YFSETQ. The CDR3 totals 13 residues. Trimming shortened V by 1 base and J by 1 base, and 3 bases separated the two germline ends.

This chain connects TRBV19 to TRBJ1-1; possible D gene TRBD1, 5 bases. CDR3 length equals 13 residues. Germline CDR1 LNHDA, CDR2 SQIVND (reference sequence). V was shortened by 8 bases and J by 3 bases, with 13 bases between the two germline ends. The CDR3 protein is CASAAGGYTEAFF. The CDR3 DNA follows: TGTGCCAGTGCCGCGGGGGGGTACACTGAAGCTTTCTTT.

This chain links TRBV27 with TRBJ2-4; no firm D call. The CDR3 runs 15 residues. Trimming took off 3 bases at V and 0 bases at J, with 9 bases between the two ends. Germline assignment: CDR1 MNHEY and CDR2 SMNVEV (reference sequence). The CDR3 here is CASSFDNQAKNIQYF. CDR3 coding DNA: TGTGCCAGCAGTTTCGACAACCAAGCCAAAAACATTCAGTACTTC.